The 26 T cell receptor beta chains in this list originate from one sample, sequenced in a study of CD8 T cells in Susac syndrome. About 0.5 to 1 ug RNA was reverse transcribed with random hexamers. TCRdb ran MiXCR on the immunoSEQ multiplex PCR reads and lists one entry per CDR3 protein. Here the sample spans fewer than 35,000 distinct CDR3 sequences, 94% being singletons. The sequencing input was CD8+ T cells from PBMCs. Receptor source: a human donor in good health.

The chain uses TRBV20-1 and TRBJ2-5; tentatively, D is TRBD1 (6 bases). The CDR3 consists of 13 residues. CDR1 is DFQATT, CDR2 SNEGSKA, per germline (reference sequence). The ends were cut back, 3 bases at V and 5 bases at J, with 13 bases in the middle. The CDR3 DNA follows: TGCAGTGCTAGCCCGGGAACAGGGGAGACCCAGTACTTC. Protein sequence: CSASPGTGETQYF.

This clonotype was seen only once. The genes are TRBV13 and TRBJ2-3, with D unresolved. The V end lost 4 bases, the J end lost 2 bases, and 10 bases lay between the germline ends. The CDR3 has 14 amino acids. In germline, CDR1 is PRHDT, CDR2 FYEKMQ (reference sequence). In DNA form, the CDR3 reads TGTGCCAGCAGCTATCCACAGCTCACAGATACGCAGTATTTT. Translated: CASSYPQLTDTQYF.

V is TRBV5-4 and J is TRBJ2-3; 8 bases agree with TRBD1. The germline V gene encodes CDR1 SGHNT and CDR2 YYREEE (reference sequence). With 4 bases clipped from V and 3 bases from J, the junction kept 13 bases outside the gene matches. The CDR3 length is 17 residues. The CDR3 loop is CASSELQGALTTDTQYF. Written as DNA, the CDR3 is TGTGCCAGCAGCGAGCTCCAGGGGGCCCTAACGACAGATACGCAGTATTTT.

The chain joins TRBV11-2 to TRBJ2-1; D unclear. The CDR3 loop spans 15 amino acids. Germline CDR1 and CDR2: SGHAT and FQNNGV. V was shortened by 5 bases and J by 6 bases, with 17 bases between the two germline ends. The CDR3 DNA reads as TGTGCCAGCAGCCCACAGATATCATTATCCAATGAGCAGTTCTTC. It is translated as CASSPQISLSNEQFF.

The chain joins TRBV6-2 or TRBV6-3 to TRBJ2-1; 8 nucleotides align to TRBD2. Germline-derived CDR1 and CDR2 are MNHEY and SVGEGT. The CDR3 loop spans 15 amino acids. V was pared by 2 bases and J by 3 bases, with 3 bases of the junction left unmatched. For the CDR3, the DNA is TGTGCCAGCAGTTACAAACTAGCGGTCTACAATGAGCAGTTCTTC. This sequence encodes CASSYKLAVYNEQFF.

The chain links TRBV5-5 to TRBJ1-5, with no clear D. The CDR3 sequence is 16 residues long. The germline V and J ends were trimmed by 0 bases and 2 bases, with 12 bases remaining between them. Germline V gene sequence: CDR1 SGHKS, CDR2 YYEKEE (reference sequence). CDR3 in amino acids: CASSLVPLGGNQPQHF. CDR3 coding DNA: TGTGCCAGCAGCTTGGTACCGCTGGGTGGCAATCAGCCCCAGCATTTT.

J is TRBJ2-3 and V is TRBV6-4; D remains ambiguous. Trimming took 4 bases from V and 2 from J, leaving 16 bases between them. Germline CDR1 reads MRHNA; CDR2 reads SNTAGT. The CDR3 length is 16 residues. CDR3 residues: CASSAEAFSSTDTQYF. The CDR3 DNA follows: TGTGCCAGCAGTGCAGAGGCTTTTTCCTCCACAGATACGCAGTATTTT.

This chain connects TRBV20-1 to TRBJ2-7; D is unclear. Germline CDR1 reads DFQATT; CDR2 reads SNEGSKA (reference sequence). The length of the CDR3 is 13 residues. V was trimmed by 4 bases and J by 2 bases, leaving 12 bases between them. CDR3 DNA: TGCAGTGCTAAGACCGTTCGGCCCTACGAGCAGTACTTC. Its protein product is CSAKTVRPYEQYF.

The J gene is TRBJ1-2, the V gene TRBV5-1; 7 nucleotides match TRBD1. In germline, CDR1 is SGHRS, CDR2 YFSETQ. V was pared by 4 bases and J by 4 bases, with 7 bases of the junction left unmatched. The CDR3 is 14 residues long. In DNA form, the CDR3 reads TGCGCCAGCAGCGGCGGGACAGACCCCTATGGCTACACCTTC. Translation gives CASSGGTDPYGYTF.

This sequence joins TRBV6-2 or TRBV6-3 and TRBJ2-1, with 8 bases that match TRBD1. V shed 8 bases, J shed 6 bases, and the junction held 9 bases outside the gene matches. Germline assignment: CDR1 MNHEY and CDR2 SVGEGT. CDR3 size: 14 residues. The CDR3 here is CASGRTGLGNEQFF. The CDR3, as DNA: TGTGCCAGCGGACGGACAGGGTTGGGCAATGAGCAGTTCTTC.

This chain connects TRBV12-3 or TRBV12-4 to TRBJ1-5; perhaps TRBD1 as D (5 bases). The ends were cut back, 7 bases at V and 5 bases at J, with 12 bases in the middle. This CDR3 contains 13 residues. The CDR3: CASTLGGDQPQHF. DNA for the CDR3: TGTGCCAGCACCTTGGGAGGGGATCAGCCCCAGCATTTT.

V and J are TRBV13 and TRBJ2-5; the match to TRBD1 covers 7 bases. This CDR3 contains 14 residues. Trimming cost V 5 bases and J 2 bases; bases outside gene matches: 5. Per the germline V gene, CDR1 is PRHDT and CDR2 is FYEKMQ (reference sequence). The DNA of the CDR3 is TGTGCCAGCAGCCCTAAGGGACAGCAAGAGACCCAGTACTTC. It specifies CASSPKGQQETQYF.

The V call is TRBV12-5, the J call TRBJ2-1, with D uncertain. Trimming removed 2 bases from V and 3 bases from J, with 11 bases in between. This CDR3 comprises 15 residues. CDR1 and CDR2 from the germline V gene are LGHNT and FRNRAP. In DNA, the CDR3 is TGTGCTAGTGGTTTGTTCAAGGAGATCTACAATGAGCAGTTCTTC. Protein sequence: CASGLFKEIYNEQFF. The whole variable domain, remainder taken from reference TRBV12-5 and TRBJ2-1, is DARVTQTPRHKVTEMGQEVTMRCQPILGHNTVFWYRQTMMQGLELLAYFRNRAPLDDSGMPKDRFSAEMPDATLATLKIQPSEPRDSAVYFCASGLFKEIYNEQFFGPGTRLTVL.

This clonotype was picked up one time. This rearrangement joins TRBV5-6 to TRBJ2-3; weak D call: TRBD2 (7 bases). CDR3 length equals 15 residues. The V gene lost 4 bases and the J gene lost 2 bases, with 14 bases spanning the gap. Looked up from germline, CDR1 is SGHDT and CDR2 is YYEEEE. In DNA, the CDR3 is TGTGCCAGCAGCCCTCGAGCGGGACACACAGATACGCAGTATTTT. Protein product: CASSPRAGHTDTQYF.

This rearrangement joins TRBV11-2 to TRBJ1-4, with 8 bases lining up with TRBD1. The J segment lost 7 bases and the V segment lost 1 base, leaving 5 bases of the junction unmatched. Germline CDR1 is SGHAT and CDR2 is FQNNGV. The CDR3 has 15 residues. The CDR3 here is CASSLGAGGGEKLFF. The CDR3 DNA reads TGTGCCAGCAGCTTAGGGGCAGGGGGCGGTGAAAAACTGTTTTTT.

This chain joins TRBV6-5 and TRBJ2-1; tentatively, D is TRBD2 (6 bases). CDR1 is MNHEY and CDR2 is SVGAGI in the germline V gene. The germline V and J ends were trimmed by 5 bases and 10 bases, with 12 bases remaining between them. The CDR3 length is 12 residues. In DNA form, the CDR3 reads TGTGCCAGCAGTCGGGACTGGACCGAGCAGTTCTTC. Its translation is CASSRDWTEQFF.

The rearrangement uses TRBV7-9 and TRBJ2-5; D perhaps matches TRBD2 (6 bases). V was trimmed by 3 bases and J by 1 base, leaving 15 bases between them. Germline V gene sequence: CDR1 SEHNR, CDR2 FQNEAQ (reference sequence). The CDR3 totals 16 residues. In nucleotides, the CDR3 is TGTGCCAGCAGCTTCGGGAGTATTACGCGCCAAGAGACCCAGTACTTC. It codes for CASSFGSITRQETQYF.

This clonotype was observed a handful of times. V usage is TRBV29-1 and J usage is TRBJ1-2; D possibly corresponds to TRBD1 (6 bases). V was clipped by 4 bases and J by 8 bases, with 14 bases between them. The CDR3 has 12 amino acids. Germline CDR1 SQVTM, CDR2 ANQGSEA. The CDR3: CSVAGGDWGYTF. The CDR3 DNA is TGCAGCGTTGCTGGGGGCGACTGGGGCTACACCTTC. Combining the CDR3 with reference TRBV29-1 and TRBJ1-2 gives the whole variable domain SAVISQKPSRDICQRGTSLTIQCQVDSQVTMMFWYRQQPGQSLTLIATANQGSEATYESGFVIDKFPISRPNLTFSTLTVSNMSPEDSSIYLCSVAGGDWGYTFGSGTRLTVV.

The chain has TRBV5-1 and TRBJ1-2; perhaps TRBD1 as D (6 bases). V was pared by 4 bases and J by 5 bases, with 15 bases between. The CDR3 totals 14 residues. CDR1 and CDR2 from the germline V gene are SGHRS and YFSETQ. Here the CDR3 reads CASSPEGTSYGYTF. The CDR3 DNA reads as TGCGCCAGCAGCCCCGAGGGGACATCATATGGCTACACCTTC.

The chain links TRBV7-9 to TRBJ1-5; 9 bases are shared with TRBD1. V lost 10 bases to trimming and J lost 4 bases; unmatched junction nucleotides: 5. This CDR3 region has 13 residues. In germline, CDR1 is SEHNR, CDR2 FQNEAQ (reference sequence). The CDR3 coding sequence is TGTGCCACCTCCGGGACAGGGAATCAGCCCCAGCATTTT. It is translated as CATSGTGNQPQHF.

The chain links TRBV6-1 to TRBJ1-2; D is ambiguous. Germline-derived CDR1 and CDR2 are MNHNS and SASEGT. This CDR3 has 16 residues. Trimming cost V 1 base and J 0 bases, with 12 bases left between them. The CDR3 DNA follows: TGTGCCAGCAGTGAAGAAGAACGGATGGCTAACTATGGCTACACCTTC. Its protein is CASSEEERMANYGYTF.

The rearrangement joins TRBV6-5 to TRBJ2-7; D ambiguous. CDR1 MNHEY and CDR2 SVGAGI come from the germline V gene. CDR3 size: 14 residues. Trimming pared 2 bases from V and 0 bases from J, leaving 8 bases between. CDR3 in amino acids: CASSYDKNSYEQYF. CDR3 DNA: TGTGCCAGCAGTTACGACAAAAACTCCTACGAGCAGTACTTC.

Only a few counts were recorded for this clonotype. The chain couples TRBV7-2 to TRBJ2-7; D is possibly TRBD2 (5 bases). Germline CDR1 reads SGHTA; CDR2 reads FQGNSA. This CDR3 region has 14 residues. Trimming pared 1 base from V and 6 bases from J, leaving 13 bases between. CDR3 sequence (DNA): TGTGCCAGCAGCTTAGACCGCCAGCGGTCCGAGCAGTACTTC. It encodes CASSLDRQRSEQYF.

This chain joins TRBV6-2 or TRBV6-3 and TRBJ1-6; 10 bases are a match to TRBD1. The CDR3 spans 15 residues. J was trimmed by 7 bases and V by 6 bases; bases with no gene match: 6. Germline loops: CDR1 MNHEY, CDR2 SVGEGT. CDR3 residues: CASRAGTGVNSPLHF. DNA of the CDR3: TGTGCCAGCAGGGCCGGGACAGGGGTCAATTCACCCCTCCACTTT.

The rearrangement uses TRBV7-9 and TRBJ1-2, with D unresolved. Germline lookup yields CDR1 SEHNR and CDR2 FQNEAQ (reference sequence). V was clipped by 2 bases and J by 4 bases, with 5 bases between them. The CDR3 is 12 residues long. The CDR3: CASSLLTYGYTF. CDR3 DNA: TGTGCCAGCAGCTTACTGACCTATGGCTACACCTTC.

The rearrangement joins TRBV12-5 to TRBJ2-5, with D perhaps matching TRBD1 or TRBD2 (5 bases each). V lost 6 bases and J lost 0, with 14 bases in between. The CDR3 contains 15 residues. From germline, CDR1 is LGHNT and CDR2 FRNRAP. The CDR3 loop reads CASGIPGAYQETQYF. As DNA, the CDR3 is TGTGCTAGTGGCATCCCCGGGGCATACCAAGAGACCCAGTACTTC.